This TCR beta chain emerged from a study of patients and donors after allogeneic stem cell transplantation. This clonotype was observed a few times. In TCRdb, the RT-PCR reads were re-called with MiXCR into one record per CDR3 protein. This sample has more than 150,000 distinct CDR3 sequences, with 24% found just once. Sequencing was performed on blood, either unsorted or a sorted T cell fraction (not recorded which). This clonotype was obtained from a human donor who was either an allogeneic HSCT recipient or a stem cell or donor lymphocyte infusion donor (not recorded which). It is not recorded whose cells these are; they may come from a transplant donor.

CDR3 in amino acids: CASSLAGGLYEQYF. CDR3 coding DNA: TGTGCCAGCAGTCTAGCGGGGGGCCTCTACGAGCAGTACTTC. The chain has TRBV6-5 and TRBJ2-7, with TRBD2 matching over 11 bases. This CDR3 has 14 amino acids. Germline V gives CDR1 MNHEY, CDR2 SVGAGI. V shed 5 bases, J shed 3 bases, and the junction held 3 bases outside the gene matches.